Below are 9 T cell receptor beta chains sequenced from a single sample in a study of blood T cell repertoires in COVID-19. Assay used: immunoSEQ multiplex PCR; TCRdb lists only in-frame clones, some missing. The sample records hundreds of thousands of clones, approximately 89% being singletons. The specimen sequenced was peripheral blood. These receptor sequences come from a woman aged 70 to 79 with COVID-19, enrolled during active disease.

The chain employs TRBV3-1 (or the pseudogene TRBV3-2) and TRBJ1-1; a possible D gene is TRBD1 (6 bases). The CDR3 contains 14 residues. Germline assignment: CDR1 LGHDT and CDR2 YNNKEL (reference sequence). The V end lost 6 bases, the J end lost 0 bases, and 11 bases lay between the germline ends. In DNA, the CDR3 is TGTGCCAGCAGACAACAGGGTATGAACACTGAAGCTTTCTTT. Its protein product is CASRQQGMNTEAFF.

This chain connects TRBV28 to TRBJ1-5; maybe TRBD1 (5 bases). Germline lookup yields CDR1 MDHEN and CDR2 SYDVKM. This CDR3 has 13 residues. The V end was cut by 3 bases, the J end by 6 bases, with 9 bases between. The DNA of the CDR3 is TGTGCCAGCAGTTTGATCGGGGGTCAGCCCCAGCATTTT. Residues: CASSLIGGQPQHF.

The rearrangement uses TRBV5-4 and TRBJ1-3, with D possibly TRBD1 on 5 matching bases. Looked up from germline, CDR1 is SGHNT and CDR2 is YYREEE (reference sequence). The CDR3 sequence is 14 residues long. Trimming removed 4 bases at V and 1 base at J, with 9 bases between. This chain's CDR3 is CASSPRGSGNTIYF. CDR3 sequence (DNA): TGTGCCAGCAGCCCCCGGGGGTCTGGAAACACCATATATTTT.

The V call is TRBV3-1 (or the pseudogene TRBV3-2), the J call TRBJ1-1; D remains ambiguous. V was pared by 3 bases and J by 10 bases, with 9 bases between. Germline V gene lookup returns CDR1 LGHDT and CDR2 YNNKEL (reference sequence). The CDR3 runs 11 residues. CDR3 bases: TGTGCCAGCAGCCACCTAGGAGCAGCTTTCTTT. This sequence encodes CASSHLGAAFF.

A single count supports this clone. The chain employs TRBV10-3 and TRBJ2-1, with 15 bases aligning to TRBD2. This CDR3 region has 18 residues. J lost 2 bases, V lost 10 bases, and 12 bases had no gene match. In germline, CDR1 is ENHRY, CDR2 SYGVKD. CDR3: CATADRGTSGRPYNEQFF. The CDR3 bases are TGTGCCACGGCGGACAGGGGGACTAGCGGGAGGCCCTACAATGAGCAGTTCTTC.

V is TRBV19 and J is TRBJ2-2; TRBD2 aligns across 8 bases. In germline, CDR1 is LNHDA, CDR2 SQIVND (reference sequence). V was pared by 6 bases and J by 1 base, with 1 base of the junction left unmatched. This CDR3 is 14 amino acids long. The CDR3 DNA reads as TGTGCCAGTAGCGGGAGGGAGAACACCGGGGAGCTGTTTTTT. Amino acids: CASSGRENTGELFF.

This chain connects TRBV5-6 to TRBJ1-2; 7 bases agree with TRBD1. The CDR3 is 17 residues long. Germline V gene lookup returns CDR1 SGHDT and CDR2 YYEEEE. The J segment lost 1 base and the V segment lost 1 base, leaving 10 bases of the junction unmatched. The CDR3 coding sequence is TGTGCCAGCAGCTTGAATTTTAACAGGGGCGTTAACTATGGCTACACCTTC. Protein sequence: CASSLNFNRGVNYGYTF.

There are a few counts of this clone. The chain recombines TRBV5-1 with TRBJ2-7, with 11 bases identical to TRBD1. The ends lost 1 base at V and 0 bases at J; junction bases unmatched: 6. The CDR3 has 17 residues. CDR1 is SGHRS, CDR2 YFSETQ, per germline. The CDR3 coding sequence is TGCGCCAGCAGCTTGAACGCCGGGACAGGGGGCTCCTACGAGCAGTACTTC. Translated: CASSLNAGTGGSYEQYF.

V is TRBV4-2 and J is TRBJ2-7, with D perhaps TRBD1 (5 bases). CDR1 LGHNA and CDR2 YNFKEQ come from the germline V gene. This CDR3 contains 13 residues. The V end was cut by 1 base, the J end by 5 bases, with 9 bases between. CDR3 bases: TGTGCCAGCAGCCAAGTAGGGGAAGACGAGCAGTACTTC. Protein product: CASSQVGEDEQYF.